These 21 T cell receptor beta chains came from one sample sequenced in a study of Ad26.COV2.S vaccination and SARS-CoV-2 variants. Method: immunoSEQ multiplex PCR; TCRdb's copy keeps in-frame clones and lacks some. The sample has 300,000 to 350,000 clones, less than 90% seen once. Described treatment: 15 to 20 received Ad26.COV2.S at low or high dose, single or two shots; about 5 received placebo; per-sample allocation not given. Day 63 after the first vaccine or placebo injection was the time point for sampling. The source was peripheral blood, collected in a trial of Ad26.COV2.S vaccine versus placebo. The receptors stem from a person between 18 and 59 years old who received the Ad26.COV2.S COVID-19 vaccine or a placebo.

This chain links TRBV19 with TRBJ1-5; 7 bases match TRBD1. CDR1 LNHDA and CDR2 SQIVND come from the germline V gene (reference sequence). The CDR3 consists of 12 residues. The J segment lost 9 bases and the V segment lost 5 bases, leaving 4 bases of the junction unmatched. CDR3: CASSLQGPPQHF. The DNA for the CDR3 is TGTGCCAGTAGTCTACAGGGGCCGCCCCAGCATTTT.

The genes are TRBV18 and TRBJ1-5; weak D call: TRBD1 (5 bases). The CDR3 covers 13 residues. Germline lookup yields CDR1 KGHSH and CDR2 LQKENI. V was cut by 2 bases and J by 7 bases, with 9 bases left in between. The CDR3 reads CASSPGADQPQHF. CDR3 coding DNA: TGTGCCAGCTCACCAGGGGCTGACCAGCCCCAGCATTTT.

This chain uses TRBV7-2 with TRBJ2-3; TRBD2 agrees at 7 bases. Germline CDR1 is SGHTA and CDR2 is FQGNSA. This CDR3 region has 16 residues. The V segment lost 4 bases and the J segment 8 bases; nucleotides outside the gene matches: 15. The CDR3 is CASSSERGPNGATQYF. CDR3 sequence (DNA): TGTGCCAGCAGCTCGGAGCGGGGTCCGAATGGGGCTACGCAGTATTTT.

The table lists this clone with a few counts. V gene TRBV7-2 combines with J gene TRBJ1-6, with no clear D. The V gene lost 11 bases and the J gene lost 4 bases, with 15 bases spanning the gap. The CDR3 contains 14 residues. In germline, CDR1 is SGHTA, CDR2 FQGNSA. CDR3: CASARQLYNSPLHF. CDR3 DNA sequence: TGTGCCTCCGCCCGCCAGCTTTATAATTCACCCCTCCACTTT.

In this sample, this clone turned up a few times. The genes are TRBV7-2 and TRBJ1-6, with no clear D. This CDR3 comprises 13 residues. V lost 5 bases and J lost 10, with 12 bases in between. Germline values: CDR1 SGHTA, CDR2 FQGNSA. For the CDR3, the DNA is TGTGCCAGCAGCCCCAGTCTTCGGTCACCCCTCCACTTT. Amino acids: CASSPSLRSPLHF.

The V gene is TRBV6-4, the J gene TRBJ1-6; D is unresolved. Germline CDR1 and CDR2: MRHNA and SNTAGT. Trimming stripped 6 bases from V and 5 bases from J, with 8 bases between. CDR3 length: 13 residues. CDR3 bases: TGTGCCAGCAGAGCAGCAAATAATTCACCCCTCCACTTT. Protein sequence: CASRAANNSPLHF.

As DNA, the CDR3 is TGTGCCAGCAGCGCCAGCACACTAGCCAAAAACATTCAGTACTTC. Translated: CASSASTLAKNIQYF. The V call is TRBV7-8, the J call TRBJ2-4; D gene uncertain. V lost 5 bases and J 0 bases, leaving 11 bases between the germline ends. CDR3 size: 15 residues. From germline, CDR1 is SGHVS and CDR2 FQNEAQ.

J is TRBJ2-4 and V is TRBV13; 10 bases fit TRBD2. The germline V gene has CDR1 PRHDT and CDR2 FYEKMQ (reference sequence). The CDR3 covers 16 residues. V gave up 0 bases and J gave up 4 bases; unmatched junction bases: 3. This CDR3 is CASSLGWTSGKNIQYF. In nucleotides, the CDR3 is TGTGCCAGCAGCTTAGGATGGACTAGCGGTAAAAACATTCAGTACTTC.

The chain is built from TRBV5-8 and TRBJ2-3; 14 bases fit TRBD2. With V trimmed by 1 base and J by 3 bases, 4 bases remained unmatched. The CDR3 is 17 residues long. Germline-derived CDR1 and CDR2 are SGHTS and YDEGEE. The CDR3 DNA reads TGTGCCAGCAGCTTGTGGGGGACTAGCGGGAGAACAGATACGCAGTATTTT. Protein sequence: CASSLWGTSGRTDTQYF.

The chain has TRBV7-2 and TRBJ1-4; D not certain. This CDR3 region has 14 residues. Trimming removed 0 bases from V and 4 bases from J, with 6 bases in between. Germline V gene lookup returns CDR1 SGHTA and CDR2 FQGNSA. The CDR3 sequence: CASSLAGVNEKLFF. In DNA form, the CDR3 reads TGTGCCAGCAGCTTAGCCGGGGTTAATGAAAAACTGTTTTTT.

The CDR3 protein is CASRGGALSYNEQFF. The CDR3 coding sequence is TGTGCCAGCAGGGGGGGGGCTTTATCCTACAATGAGCAGTTCTTC. This chain uses TRBV28 with TRBJ2-1, with a possible D match to TRBD2 (7 bases). CDR3 length: 15 amino acids. V was clipped by 6 bases and J by 1 base, with 13 bases between them. CDR1 MDHEN and CDR2 SYDVKM come from the germline V gene.

This CDR3 reads CASSSGGGREPQHF. Here the CDR3 DNA reads TGCGCCAGCAGCTCTGGTGGGGGGCGGGAGCCCCAGCATTTT. V gene TRBV5-1 combines with J gene TRBJ1-5, with D possibly TRBD1 on 6 matching bases. This CDR3 is 14 amino acids long. Trimming removed 3 bases from V and 8 bases from J, with 15 bases in between. Looked up from germline, CDR1 is SGHRS and CDR2 is YFSETQ.

This rearrangement joins TRBV19 to TRBJ2-4; 7 bases align to TRBD2. Losses at the gene ends were 6 bases for V and 1 base for J; bases not matched to a gene: 9. This CDR3 is built from 16 residues. CDR1 is LNHDA, CDR2 SQIVND, per germline (reference sequence). DNA of the CDR3: TGTGCCAGTAGCCCTGGGGGGGGTTATGCCAAAAACATTCAGTACTTC. Translation gives CASSPGGGYAKNIQYF. Full variable domain (rest looked up from reference TRBV19 and TRBJ2-4): DGGITQSPKYLFRKEGQNVTLSCEQNLNHDAMYWYRQDPGQGLRLIYYSQIVNDFQKGDIAEGYSVSREKKESFPLTVTSAQKNPTAFYLCASSPGGGYAKNIQYFGAGTRLSVL.

V is TRBV7-9 and J is TRBJ2-3; D perhaps matches TRBD1 (6 bases). Per the germline V gene, CDR1 is SEHNR and CDR2 is FQNEAQ (reference sequence). The CDR3 runs to 15 residues. The V end lost 5 bases, the J end lost 5 bases, and 17 bases lay between the germline ends. The CDR3 loop is CASSPGAERRDTQYF. For the CDR3, the DNA is TGTGCCAGCAGCCCAGGGGCAGAAAGGAGAGATACGCAGTATTTT.

This clone was seen only a few times. The rearrangement uses TRBV14 and TRBJ1-5, with no clear D. Trimming took off 0 bases at V and 7 bases at J, with 4 bases between the two ends. CDR3 size: 12 residues. CDR1 SGHDN and CDR2 FVKESK come from the germline V gene. The CDR3, as DNA: TGTGCCAGCAGCCAAGATCGGCAGCCCCAGCATTTT. It translates to CASSQDRQPQHF.

V gene TRBV5-4 combines with J gene TRBJ1-6, with D possibly being TRBD1 (5 bases). Germline CDR1 reads SGHNT; CDR2 reads YYREEE (reference sequence). The V and J ends lost 0 bases and 9 bases respectively, with 10 bases between them. There are 14 residues in the CDR3. CDR3 protein: CASSLEAGTSPLHF. The CDR3 DNA is TGTGCCAGCAGCTTGGAGGCAGGGACTTCACCCCTCCACTTT.

This clone was seen just once. V is TRBV19 and J is TRBJ2-5; D gene unclear. This CDR3 region has 14 residues. From germline, CDR1 is LNHDA and CDR2 SQIVND (reference sequence). Between the trimmed V and J ends, which lost 4 bases and 0 bases, there was a span of 9 bases. The CDR3 is CASSTQNYQETQYF. DNA for the CDR3: TGTGCCAGTAGTACACAAAACTACCAAGAGACCCAGTACTTC.

This clone has just a few counts. Other DNA sequences of this sample code for an identical CDR3. V usage is TRBV7-2 and J usage is TRBJ2-2, with TRBD2 identical over 9 bases. The CDR3 runs to 17 residues. With 4 bases clipped from V and 4 bases from J, the junction kept 10 bases outside the gene matches. Germline-derived CDR1 and CDR2 are SGHTA and FQGNSA. CDR3 amino acids: CASSSSRVAGATGELFF. In DNA, the CDR3 is TGTGCCAGCAGCTCCAGTCGGGTAGCGGGGGCCACCGGGGAGCTGTTTTTT.

This chain links TRBV27 with TRBJ2-7, with D possibly matching TRBD1 (6 bases). Trimming shortened V by 9 bases and J by 3 bases, and 18 bases separated the two germline ends. Germline CDR1 MNHEY, CDR2 SMNVEV (reference sequence). The CDR3 spans 14 residues. CDR3: CARRLGTSDYEQYF. The CDR3 coding sequence is TGTGCCAGGCGGCTCGGGACATCCGACTACGAGCAGTACTTC.

The chain joins TRBV29-1 to TRBJ2-2; 7 bases map to TRBD2. Germline V gene sequence: CDR1 SQVTM, CDR2 ANQGSEA. This CDR3 has 12 residues. J gave up 6 bases and V 5 bases, and 3 bases lay outside the gene matches. CDR3 region: CSVQRGSGELFF. CDR3 in DNA: TGCAGCGTTCAGCGGGGATCCGGGGAGCTGTTTTTT.

The DNA of the CDR3 is TGTGCCAGCAGCTGGACGGACTTTAACTATGGCTACACCTTC. This gives the protein CASSWTDFNYGYTF. The genes are TRBV5-6 and TRBJ1-2; D unresolved. This CDR3 region has 14 residues. Per germline, CDR1 SGHDT and CDR2 YYEEEE. V lost 3 bases and J lost 1, with 10 bases in between.